This T cell receptor beta chain was found in a study of T cell responses to AZD1222 COVID-19 vaccine (dated by TCRdb to the early 2020s). With respect to the entire study: TCR sequencing covered 233 trial participants: about 210 given two doses of AZD1222 and around 25 given two doses of MenACWY control vaccine. Trial participants were enrolled by age into 18-55, 56-69 and 70-plus year subgroups, with roughly 160, 29 and 62 TCR-sequenced participants respectively.

From the cysteine up to the phenylalanine, the CDR3 has a length of 11 residues. The entry retains the CDR3 DNA only, 33 bases that are in frame from base 1. V is reduced by 1 base and J by 7 bases, leaving a spacing of 5 bases between them. Interpreted using the paper, the time point label stands for: about 28 days (+/-7) after the second vaccine dose. AZD1222 recipients with second doses at about 4 weeks or about 12 weeks were pooled, because spike-specific TCR depth and breadth did not differ between schedules. Samples from vaccinated people were obtained from the UK trials COV001 and COV002, which included a single-blind randomized controlled phase 2/3 trial of AZD1222 (ChAdOx1 nCoV-19) in healthy adults. For TCRbeta chain sequencing, PBMC samples were collected from trial participants at day 0 and at day 28 after the second dose. Paper-wide results and their limitations: The 56-69-year group was small, and its depth increase did not reach significance, likely because of low power. Conclusions about previously exposed vaccinees are limited because only a handful of AZD1222 recipients were SARS-CoV-2 seropositive at baseline. Nearly half of unique spike-specific TCRs reportedly recognized epitopes outside regions mutated in the B.1.351 and B.1.1.7 variants. Most participants were white British and females outnumbered males, and the authors suggested that clonal diversity may have been underestimated. Because no samples from the day 14 peak response were available, repertoires could be characterized only after the peak T cell response. CD4 TCRs associated with the vaccine covered the entire spike protein, and the dominant responses were in regions 160-218 and 743-854. After two AZD1222 doses, both the breadth and the depth of spike-specific TCRs were significantly higher than at day 0 and than in MenACWY recipients.

Concerning this clone itself: The target of this receptor is not known. Base-call qualities are not available, and no considerably larger clone is one nucleotide away.

The CDR3 regions of human TCRbeta chains were subjected to immunosequencing. Processing in the source paper ran as follows. TCRs in the repertoires were compared against a reference library of SARS-CoV-2-specific TCRs that had been generated with the MIRA antigen-specificity platform. Breadth was defined as the fraction of unique TCRs that were SARS-CoV-2-associated, and depth was defined as the fraction of total T cells that were SARS-CoV-2-associated. Using the MIRA data, each spike-specific TCR was mapped to the spike region that the TCR reacts to and placed in a CD4 or CD8 class. Log10-transformed breadth and depth values were compared by one-way ANOVA with Sidak's multiple comparisons tests. This immuneACCESS table, as held by TCRdb, lists in-frame sequences with V and J called but not all clones. Of the missing ones, under half trace to an unresolved V gene in checked studies; the others have no known cause. Clone size and V and J calls were adopted from that table, with D and trimming inferred from the DNA. The sample contains about 150,000 clones, 85% to 90% of them found a single time. The ten most abundant clones make up about 8.9% of the sample.

The rearrangement joined TRBV12-3 or TRBV12-4 to TRBJ2-7; a confident D gene designation cannot be given. This receptor was obtained from an adult who received the AZD1222 COVID-19 vaccine. The material was peripheral blood, obtained 28 days after the second AZD1222 dose. The DNA sequence is as follows: TGTGCCAGCAGTTTAGTGGGGGAGCAGTACTTC. Its translation reads: CASSLVGEQYF.